One sample yielded the 32 T cell receptor beta chains listed below, sequenced in a study of OX40 agonist ivuxolimab in advanced cancers. Only in-frame clones appear in the TCRdb table, and some are missing; sequencing was by immunoSEQ multiplex PCR. The data contain roughly 70,000 clones, 85% of them singletons. The starting material was CD4+ or CD8+ T cells sorted from blood, obtained in a trial of the OX40 agonist ivuxolimab. The receptors stem from an adult with an advanced solid tumor such as melanoma, head and neck, liver or kidney cancer.

In its sample, this clone was seen a few times. This chain joins TRBV19 and TRBJ1-5; unclear D gene. This CDR3 spans 14 amino acids. Trimming stripped 6 bases from V and 4 bases from J, with 13 bases between. Germline CDR1 is LNHDA and CDR2 is SQIVND (reference sequence). CDR3 protein: CASRSRTVNQPQHF. Written as DNA, the CDR3 is TGTGCCAGTAGAAGTCGGACGGTTAATCAGCCCCAGCATTTT.

The gene calls are TRBV19 and TRBJ1-2; 10 nucleotides match TRBD1. V was clipped by 4 bases and J by 2 bases; unmatched bases: 4. CDR1 and CDR2 (germline): LNHDA, SQIVND (reference sequence). This CDR3 comprises 15 residues. CDR3 residues: CASSTRDRGNYGYTF. The CDR3 DNA reads as TGTGCCAGTAGTACGCGGGACAGGGGAAACTATGGCTACACCTTC.

The chain employs TRBV5-1 and TRBJ1-1; possibly TRBD1 for D (5 bases). CDR3 length: 14 amino acids. Germline loops: CDR1 SGHRS, CDR2 YFSETQ. V dropped 4 bases and J dropped 3 bases, with 13 bases sitting between them. The CDR3 here is CASSPGPWDTEAFF. The DNA of the CDR3 is TGCGCCAGCAGCCCGGGACCGTGGGACACTGAAGCTTTCTTT.

The chain is built from TRBV6-6 and TRBJ1-3; no reliable D call. The CDR3 spans 15 residues. Per the germline V gene, CDR1 is MNHNY and CDR2 is SVGAGI (reference sequence). Trimming left V 5 bases short and J 0 bases short, with 11 bases between. The CDR3 spells CASSTDSFSGNTIYF. In nucleotides, the CDR3 is TGTGCCAGCAGTACTGACTCATTCTCTGGAAACACCATATATTTT.

This chain uses TRBV28 with TRBJ2-7; D tentatively reads TRBD1 or TRBD2 (7 bases each). With 5 bases removed from V and 7 bases from J, the gap between germline ends came to 15 bases. There are 13 residues in the CDR3. Germline CDR1 MDHEN, CDR2 SYDVKM. The CDR3 spells CASSQGGDTEQYF. CDR3 DNA: TGTGCCAGCAGTCAGGGGGGGGATACGGAGCAGTACTTC.

The chain uses TRBV4-1 and TRBJ1-2; a weak D match, TRBD1 (5 bases). Germline-derived CDR1 and CDR2 are MGHRA and YSYEKL. V was trimmed by 1 base and J by 8 bases, leaving 23 bases between them. The CDR3 has 17 residues. CDR3 in DNA: TGCGCCAGCAGCCAAGCTGGGGGTCGCTCCCGGATTTGGGGCTACACCTTC. It yields the protein CASSQAGGRSRIWGYTF.

V is TRBV6-5 and J is TRBJ2-5; 9 nucleotides agree with TRBD1. Trimming at V came to 0 bases and at J to 5 bases, leaving 7 bases not matched to a gene. CDR1 MNHEY and CDR2 SVGAGI come from the germline V gene. This CDR3 is built from 16 residues. This CDR3 reads CASSYSRTGAGETQYF. In DNA form, the CDR3 reads TGTGCCAGCAGTTACTCTCGGACAGGGGCGGGGGAGACCCAGTACTTC.

CDR3 DNA: TGCAGTGCTCCGAACACCGGGGAGCTGTTTTTT. Amino acids: CSAPNTGELFF. The V gene is TRBV20-1, the J gene TRBJ2-2; D not certain. The CDR3 is 11 amino acids. V was shortened by 5 bases and J by 0 bases, with 1 base between the two germline ends. Per the germline V gene, CDR1 is DFQATT and CDR2 is SNEGSKA (reference sequence).

The gene calls are TRBV10-3 and TRBJ1-5, with D possibly TRBD1 on 5 matching bases. Germline-derived CDR1 and CDR2 are ENHRY and SYGVKD. This CDR3 has 15 amino acids. V was pared by 4 bases and J by 3 bases, with 13 bases between. The CDR3: CAISGAGLPNQPQHF. As DNA, the CDR3 is TGTGCCATCAGTGGAGCGGGGCTCCCCAATCAGCCCCAGCATTTT.

The sample holds a few counts of this clone. The gene calls are TRBV28 and TRBJ1-2; no clear D gene. V was clipped by 3 bases and J by 7 bases, with 6 bases between them. The CDR3 sequence is 11 residues long. CDR1 and CDR2 (germline): MDHEN, SYDVKM. CDR3 DNA: TGTGCCAGCAGTTTCATTAGTGGCTACACCTTC. Its protein product is CASSFISGYTF.

The chain combines TRBV27 with TRBJ2-2, with no clear D. V lost 2 bases and J 3 bases, leaving 4 bases between the germline ends. The CDR3 is made up of 13 amino acids. Germline CDR1 MNHEY, CDR2 SMNVEV (reference sequence). The CDR3 loop reads CASSLRYTGELFF. The CDR3 DNA reads as TGTGCCAGCAGTTTAAGGTACACCGGGGAGCTGTTTTTT.

V usage is TRBV29-1 and J usage is TRBJ1-2; TRBD1 agrees at 9 bases. V lost 4 bases and J lost 6; bases outside the gene matches: 6. Germline CDR1 and CDR2: SQVTM and ANQGSEA. The CDR3 spans 13 residues. The DNA for the CDR3 is TGCAGCGTTGGTGGACAGGGGACGAATGGCTACACCTTC. Protein sequence: CSVGGQGTNGYTF.

This chain joins TRBV4-1 and TRBJ2-1; 11 positions match TRBD1. After removal of 3 bases from V and 7 bases from J, the junction contained 8 bases not matched to a gene. This CDR3 is 16 amino acids long. From germline, CDR1 is MGHRA and CDR2 YSYEKL. CDR3 amino acids: CASSHPPGQGANEQFF. CDR3 DNA sequence: TGCGCCAGCAGCCACCCACCCGGACAGGGGGCTAATGAGCAGTTCTTC.

The V and J genes are TRBV18 and TRBJ2-1, with 12 bases aligning to TRBD2. This CDR3 is built from 16 residues. CDR1 is KGHSH, CDR2 LQKENI, per germline. After removal of 0 bases from V and 8 bases from J, the junction contained 5 bases not matched to a gene. The CDR3 loop is CASSPPTSGSLHEQFF. CDR3 DNA: TGTGCCAGCTCACCACCGACTAGCGGGAGTCTCCATGAGCAGTTCTTC.

The chain joins TRBV19 to TRBJ2-1; TRBD1 agrees at 9 bases. The CDR3 has 16 residues. V lost 4 bases, J lost 2 bases, and 6 bases stayed unmatched. Germline-derived CDR1 and CDR2 are LNHDA and SQIVND (reference sequence). The CDR3 DNA is TGTGCCAGTAGTACTCCACAGGGGGCCGCCTACAATGAGCAGTTCTTC. Translated: CASSTPQGAAYNEQFF.

J is TRBJ2-3 and V is TRBV7-6; D unresolved. V lost 4 bases and J lost 3, with 17 bases in between. Germline CDR1 SGHVS, CDR2 FNYEAQ. The CDR3 covers 16 residues. The chain's CDR3 is CASSSARRSLTDTQYF. In DNA form, the CDR3 reads TGTGCCAGCAGCTCCGCTAGGCGGAGCCTTACAGATACGCAGTATTTT. The full variable domain, its missing parts supplied by reference TRBV7-6 and TRBJ2-3, is GAGVSQSPRYKVTKRGQDVALRCDPISGHVSLYWYRQALGQGPEFLTYFNYEAQQDKSGLPNDRFSAERPEGSISTLTIQRTEQRDSAMYRCASSSARRSLTDTQYFGPGTRLTVL.

The chain carries TRBV6-5 and TRBJ1-1; no clear D. This CDR3 comprises 15 residues. V lost 5 bases to trimming and J lost 0 bases, with 13 bases between them. Per germline, CDR1 MNHEY and CDR2 SVGAGI. CDR3 sequence reads: CASSARMDMNTEAFF. For the CDR3, the DNA is TGTGCCAGCAGTGCCCGGATGGATATGAACACTGAAGCTTTCTTT.

The chain recombines TRBV30 with TRBJ2-1, with D unclear. The germline V gene encodes CDR1 GTSNPN and CDR2 SVGIG (reference sequence). The CDR3 has 12 residues. V was cut by 5 bases and J by 9 bases, with 14 bases left in between. The CDR3 here is CAWGKAYLEQFF. Here the CDR3 DNA reads TGTGCCTGGGGAAAAGCGTACCTTGAGCAGTTCTTC.

This chain uses TRBV6-1 with TRBJ2-5, with 10 bases lining up with TRBD1. Germline CDR1 and CDR2: MNHNS and SASEGT. Trimming took 4 bases from V and 1 from J; bases not matched to a gene: 3. The CDR3 contains 15 residues. The CDR3 DNA is TGTGCCAGCAGTGTCCGGACAGGGGGCCAAGAGACCCAGTACTTC. Residues: CASSVRTGGQETQYF.

J is TRBJ1-2 and V is TRBV5-4, with D possibly being TRBD1 (5 bases). The germline CDR1 and CDR2 sequences are SGHNT and YYREEE (reference sequence). The CDR3 is made up of 15 amino acids. The V gene lost 4 bases and the J gene lost 5 bases, with 18 bases spanning the gap. The CDR3 loop is CASSPRGGSGYGYTF. CDR3 bases: TGTGCCAGCAGCCCTCGGGGGGGTTCAGGGTATGGCTACACCTTC.

The chain joins TRBV9 to TRBJ2-2; TRBD1 matches 9 bases. CDR1 SGDLS and CDR2 YYNGEE come from the germline V gene. The CDR3 extends over 16 amino acids. V lost 0 bases to trimming and J lost 5 bases; unmatched junction nucleotides: 5. Written as DNA, the CDR3 is TGTGCCAGCAGCGTAGCCGGGACAGGGCAAACCGGGGAGCTGTTTTTT. It is translated as CASSVAGTGQTGELFF.

V is TRBV5-6 and J is TRBJ1-1; no clear D gene. Germline-derived CDR1 and CDR2 are SGHDT and YYEEEE. The CDR3 covers 15 residues. Between the trimmed V and J ends, which lost 2 bases and 1 base, there was a span of 12 bases. In DNA form, the CDR3 reads TGTGCCAGCAGCTTCGGAGGTCGGGAGAACACTGAAGCTTTCTTT. Translated, it gives CASSFGGRENTEAFF.

V is TRBV30 and J is TRBJ2-3; tentatively, D is TRBD2 (5 bases). CDR1 GTSNPN and CDR2 SVGIG come from the germline V gene (reference sequence). V lost 0 bases to trimming and J lost 3 bases, with 13 bases between them. This CDR3 has 15 amino acids. As DNA, the CDR3 is TGTGCCTGGAGTGTACTATCGGGAACTACAGATACGCAGTATTTT. Amino acids: CAWSVLSGTTDTQYF.

The rearrangement links TRBV5-4 to TRBJ2-7; 12 bases map to TRBD2. This CDR3 comprises 18 residues. The germline V gene has CDR1 SGHNT and CDR2 YYREEE (reference sequence). V lost 0 bases to trimming and J lost 0 bases; unmatched junction nucleotides: 7. CDR3 in amino acids: CASSLGLAGGSSSYEQYF. For the CDR3, the DNA is TGTGCCAGCAGCTTGGGTCTAGCGGGAGGGTCGAGCTCCTACGAGCAGTACTTC.

The rearrangement uses TRBV19 and TRBJ1-3; D not resolved. The CDR3 covers 16 residues. V lost 0 bases and J 2 bases, leaving 11 bases between the germline ends. CDR1 and CDR2 (germline): LNHDA, SQIVND (reference sequence). CDR3 in amino acids: CASSIEGSFAGNTIYF. The DNA for the CDR3 is TGTGCCAGTAGTATAGAAGGCAGTTTTGCTGGAAACACCATATATTTT. Together with reference TRBV19 and TRBJ1-3, the CDR3 gives the full variable domain: DGGITQSPKYLFRKEGQNVTLSCEQNLNHDAMYWYRQDPGQGLRLIYYSQIVNDFQKGDIAEGYSVSREKKESFPLTVTSAQKNPTAFYLCASSIEGSFAGNTIYFGEGSWLTVV.

V usage is TRBV2 and J usage is TRBJ2-4; no reliable D call. V lost 0 bases and J 7 bases, leaving 7 bases between the germline ends. The CDR3 has 13 amino acids. Germline CDR1 SNHLY, CDR2 FYNNEI. The CDR3 DNA reads as TGTGCCAGCAGTGAAGCGCTTTACAACATTCAGTACTTC. Translating it yields CASSEALYNIQYF.

The chain couples TRBV2 to TRBJ2-3; no clear D gene. The CDR3 contains 13 residues. The germline gives CDR1 SNHLY, CDR2 FYNNEI. V was pared by 7 bases and J by 2 bases, with 10 bases between. The DNA for the CDR3 is TGTGCCAGCAAACCCGGTGCCACAGATACGCAGTATTTT. It is translated as CASKPGATDTQYF.

This sequence joins TRBV7-6 and TRBJ2-5, with unresolved D. The CDR3 is 11 residues long. The germline gives CDR1 SGHVS, CDR2 FNYEAQ. V lost 1 base and J 5 bases, leaving 2 bases between the germline ends. The CDR3 nucleotides read TGTGCCAGCAGCTTAGATGAGACCCAGTACTTC. Translated: CASSLDETQYF.

This clone was counted a single time. V is TRBV11-3 and J is TRBJ2-2; D is uncertain. Looked up from germline, CDR1 is SGHNT and CDR2 is YENEEA. CDR3 size: 18 residues. V dropped 5 bases and J dropped 2 bases, with 21 bases sitting between them. The CDR3 sequence: CASSLTVWAVPNTGELFF. As DNA, the CDR3 is TGTGCCAGCAGCCTAACGGTTTGGGCAGTCCCTAACACCGGGGAGCTGTTTTTT.

The chain uses TRBV10-2 and TRBJ2-1, with 9 bases that match TRBD2. The germline V gene encodes CDR1 WSHSY and CDR2 SAAADI. CDR3 size: 14 residues. The V gene end was trimmed by 7 bases and the J gene end by 4 bases; junction bases not matched to a gene: 5. CDR3 bases: TGCGCCAGCACCAGACTAGCGGTATACAATGAGCAGTTCTTC. Encoded protein: CASTRLAVYNEQFF.

The CDR3 DNA sequence: TGTGCCAGCTCACCACCGGGAGGCTATGGCTACACCTTC. Translation gives CASSPPGGYGYTF. The V and J genes are TRBV18 and TRBJ1-2; no reliable D call. Per the germline V gene, CDR1 is KGHSH and CDR2 is LQKENI. V lost 0 bases and J lost 4, with 6 bases in between. The CDR3 runs to 13 residues. The full variable domain, with the rest looked up from reference TRBV18 and TRBJ1-2, is NAGVMQNPRHLVRRRGQEARLRCSPMKGHSHVYWYRQLPEEGLKFMVYLQKENIIDESGMPKERFSAEFPKEGPSILRIQQVVRGDSAAYFCASSPPGGYGYTFGSGTRLTVV.

The chain is built from TRBV11-1 and TRBJ2-7; the D is unclear. This CDR3 has 15 residues. Germline assignment: CDR1 SGHAT and CDR2 FQDESV (reference sequence). V was cut by 1 base and J by 3 bases, with 13 bases left in between. DNA of the CDR3: TGTGCCAGCAGCTTAGACTTGGGCAGATTCTACGAGCAGTACTTC. Protein sequence: CASSLDLGRFYEQYF.